This T cell receptor beta chain was retrieved from a study of blood T cell repertoires in COVID-19. Study summary: COVID-19 samples from acute and convalescent phases originated in the United States, Italy and Spain.

In germline, CDR1 is GTSNPN, CDR2 SVGIG (reference sequence). The CDR3 totals 12 residues. Between the trimmed V and J ends, which lost 3 bases and 3 bases, there was a span of 9 bases. Using immunoSEQ multiplex PCR, the repertoire was profiled, and TCRdb retains in-frame clones only, with some absent. The table includes around 130,000 clones, about 80% detected once. This TCR was recovered from a man in his fifties or sixties with active or convalescent COVID-19. The chain joins TRBV30 to TRBJ2-7, with D possibly TRBD1 on 5 matching bases. Sequenced: peripheral blood. The CDR3 protein is CAWRTAFYEQYF. DNA for the CDR3: TGTGCCTGGAGGACAGCCTTCTACGAGCAGTACTTC. Full variable domain (rest looked up from reference TRBV30 and TRBJ2-7): SQTIHQWPATLVQPVGSPLSLECTVEGTSNPNLYWYRQAAGRGLQLLFYSVGIGQISSEVPQNLSASRPQDRQFILSSKKLLLSDSGFYLCAWRTAFYEQYFGPGTRLTVT.